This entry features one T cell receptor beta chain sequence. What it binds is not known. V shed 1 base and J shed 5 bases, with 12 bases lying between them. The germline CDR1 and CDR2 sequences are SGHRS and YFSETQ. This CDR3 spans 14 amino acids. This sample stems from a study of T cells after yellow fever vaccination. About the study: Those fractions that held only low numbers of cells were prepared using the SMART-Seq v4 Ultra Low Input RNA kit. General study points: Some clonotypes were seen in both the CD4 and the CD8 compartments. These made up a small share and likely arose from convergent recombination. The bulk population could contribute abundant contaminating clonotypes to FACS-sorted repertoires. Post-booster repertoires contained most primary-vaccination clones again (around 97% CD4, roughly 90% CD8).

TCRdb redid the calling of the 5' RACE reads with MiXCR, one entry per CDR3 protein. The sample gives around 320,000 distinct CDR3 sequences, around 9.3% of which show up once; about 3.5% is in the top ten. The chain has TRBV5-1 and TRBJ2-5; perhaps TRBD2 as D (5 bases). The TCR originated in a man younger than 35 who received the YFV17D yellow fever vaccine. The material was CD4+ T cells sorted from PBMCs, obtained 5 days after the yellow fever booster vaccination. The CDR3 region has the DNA TGCGCCAGCAGCTTGATCGGGGTTACGGAGACCCAGTACTTC. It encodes CASSLIGVTETQYF.